This section outlines one T cell receptor (beta chain) sequence together with its context. It has no known antigen specificity. There are no base qualities to consult, and no much larger clone falls within one base. CDR1 MNHNS and CDR2 SASEGT are derived from the germline V gene. V lost 5 bases and J lost 3 bases, and the count of bases not matched to a germline gene is 9. The CDR3 runs 18 residues from the cysteine to the phenylalanine. Solely the CDR3 DNA is kept, with 54 bases framed from the first base. The library was produced with PCR. The instrument given in TCRdb is Illumina HiSeq 2500. Unique molecular identifiers were incorporated into TCR beta cDNA libraries to reduce PCR and sequencing biases. Every 1 to 10 million input T cells yielded approximately 500,000 cDNA molecules, meaning each molecule approximated one T cell. The same protocol used for the earlier healthy control dataset was applied to prepare and sequence the patient libraries. Samples belonging to the same batch were prepared together, multiplexed and sequenced on a shared HiSeq lane. On the study's bioinformatics: Raw barcoded reads were processed with MIGEC, discarding single-read molecular identifier groups before consensus assembly and CDR3 extraction. Clonotype tables were post-analysed with VDJtools, and diversity was normalized by down-sampling all datasets to the smallest sample size. In repertoire overlap clustering, CDR3 amino acid sequences, but not nucleotide sequences, were matched to correct batch-related cross-sample contamination. TCRdb trimmed the raw reads at Q25, called clones with MiXCR and kept productive beta chains. Records with the same CDR3 protein are collapsed into one entry carrying the most frequent genes and DNA. The V and J calls reflect TCRdb's pipeline rather than the authors' work. For this sample there are 650,000 to 900,000 distinct CDR3 sequences; about half appear just once. The ten largest clones represent roughly 5.2% of the sample.

The sample comes from a study of post-analysis software for immune sequencing data (dated by TCRdb to 2014 to 2015). Background on the whole study: The recorded disease courses included relapsing-remitting, secondary progressive and progressive-relapsing multiple sclerosis, and some patients had no subtype annotation. Patient repertoires were compared against 11 previously published healthy control repertoires from donors aged 6 to 25 years. A subset of samples was prepared in parallel using single-end sample barcoding, then pooled and co-amplified after Illumina adapter ligation.

On the study overall, not on this receptor specifically: The control group was slightly older than the multiple sclerosis patient group. When samples were clustered directly using the F measure, samples prepared in the same batch co-clustered strongly, which prompted a batch-effect correction. Compared with controls, multiple sclerosis patients had significantly lower normalized Chao1 diversity, a finding suggesting substantial peripheral T-cell clonal expansion. Patients showed significantly higher frequencies than controls for a handful of TRBV segments, among them TRBV5-6, TRBV5-1 and TRBV20-1.

TCR beta repertoires were profiled from peripheral blood of some 13 young patients with multiple sclerosis to demonstrate the VDJtools post-analysis software. The patients with multiple sclerosis were children and adolescents between about 6 and 15 years of age. The sequencing sample was made of blood. The clonotype was recovered from a girl between 10 and 17 years old with multiple sclerosis. Here the chain combines TRBV6-1 and TRBJ2-3; TRBD2 matches 15 bases in the middle. The DNA sequence is as follows: TGTGCCAGCAGTCCGGGGGGACTAGCGGGAGGTGAGACAGATACGCAGTATTTT. Its protein reads: CASSPGGLAGGETDTQYF.